Following are 24 T cell receptor beta chains from one sample sequenced in a study of shared clonotypes between healthy human individuals. Some clones are missing from TCRdb's copy, which holds only in-frame ones; the method was immunoSEQ multiplex PCR. The repertoire holds about 680,000 clones, with around 67% as singletons. The sequenced sample was memory CD4+ T cells sorted from blood. Described subset: CD45RA-negative fraction. Receptor source: a woman in her thirties in good health.

The chain recombines TRBV5-1 with TRBJ2-1, with 8 positions matching TRBD2. Germline CDR1 reads SGHRS; CDR2 reads YFSETQ. This CDR3 comprises 12 residues. The V segment lost 0 bases and the J segment 10 bases; nucleotides outside the gene matches: 0. The CDR3 region is CASSLVAGEQFF. In DNA form, the CDR3 reads TGCGCCAGCAGCTTGGTAGCGGGAGAGCAGTTCTTC.

J is TRBJ1-1 and V is TRBV10-2, with a tentative D call TRBD1 (6 bases). Germline CDR1 and CDR2: WSHSY and SAAADI. There are 13 residues in the CDR3. The V end was cut by 6 bases, the J end by 1 base, with 9 bases between. CDR3 protein: CASREGGNTEAFF. For the CDR3, the DNA is TGCGCCAGCAGGGAGGGGGGGAACACTGAAGCTTTCTTT.

The chain combines TRBV7-2 with TRBJ2-1; no definite D call. The V gene lost 3 bases and the J gene lost 6 bases, with 15 bases spanning the gap. CDR3 length: 15 residues. Per the germline V gene, CDR1 is SGHTA and CDR2 is FQGNSA. The chain's CDR3 is CASSFGLGLVNEQFF. CDR3 nucleotides: TGTGCCAGCAGCTTCGGCCTAGGGCTTGTCAATGAGCAGTTCTTC.

The chain carries TRBV7-9 and TRBJ1-2, with unresolved D. V was clipped by 10 bases and J by 6 bases, with 21 bases between them. Germline values: CDR1 SEHNR, CDR2 FQNEAQ (reference sequence). The CDR3 loop spans 14 amino acids. DNA of the CDR3: TGTGCCACTCACCTATCCGGAGGTGGGGATGGCTACACCTTC. Translated, it gives CATHLSGGGDGYTF.

The rearrangement uses TRBV11-3 and TRBJ2-3; 14 nucleotides align to TRBD2. The V gene's germline CDR1 is SGHNT and CDR2 YENEEA. The CDR3 length is 15 residues. Germline trimming cut 5 bases from V and 6 bases from J; bases unmatched to any gene: 4. The CDR3 bases are TGTGCCAGCAGCGGCGGGACTAGCGGGGGTGATACGCAGTATTTT. Its translation: CASSGGTSGGDTQYF.

The chain employs TRBV28 and TRBJ2-2, with D uncertain. The CDR3 consists of 13 residues. Germline values: CDR1 MDHEN, CDR2 SYDVKM. Trimming shortened V by 6 bases and J by 4 bases, and 9 bases separated the two germline ends. The CDR3 nucleotides are TGTGCCAGCAGCCGCGGCCGCACCGGGGAGCTGTTTTTT. Its protein is CASSRGRTGELFF.

The genes are TRBV6-5 and TRBJ1-2, with 7 bases matching TRBD1. The germline V gene encodes CDR1 MNHEY and CDR2 SVGAGI. Trimming took 5 bases from V and 4 from J; bases not matched to a gene: 4. This CDR3 is 13 amino acids long. The DNA of the CDR3 is TGTGCCAGCAGTCTACAGGGGATCTATGGCTACACCTTC. It encodes CASSLQGIYGYTF.

CDR3 protein: CASSLDPSGRSFNYGYTF. Here the CDR3 DNA reads TGTGCCAGCAGCTTAGACCCCTCGGGCAGAAGTTTTAACTATGGCTACACCTTC. This rearrangement joins TRBV7-2 to TRBJ1-2, with unresolved D. This CDR3 spans 18 amino acids. CDR1 is SGHTA and CDR2 is FQGNSA in the germline V gene. V lost 1 base and J 1 base, leaving 19 bases between the germline ends.

This rearrangement joins TRBV7-8 to TRBJ2-7; D gene uncertain. Germline CDR1 is SGHVS and CDR2 is FQNEAQ. Trimming removed 5 bases from V and 2 bases from J, with 13 bases in between. The CDR3 contains 14 residues. The DNA of the CDR3 is TGTGCCAGCAGCCCCCTGGCGGTGGCCTACGAGCAGTACTTC. Its translation is CASSPLAVAYEQYF.

The genes are TRBV18 and TRBJ2-3; D ambiguous. Deletions cut 1 base from V and 2 bases from J, with 10 bases between. Per the germline V gene, CDR1 is KGHSH and CDR2 is LQKENI. This CDR3 spans 15 amino acids. CDR3 protein: CASSPLGVDTDTQYF. The CDR3 DNA reads as TGTGCCAGCTCACCACTTGGGGTCGACACAGATACGCAGTATTTT.

The chain combines TRBV7-9 with TRBJ1-3; no reliable D call. V was trimmed by 4 bases and J by 0 bases, leaving 22 bases between them. The CDR3 is 19 residues long. Germline V lookup: CDR1 SEHNR, CDR2 FQNEAQ (reference sequence). CDR3 protein: CASSSPRIEAMSSGNTIYF. The CDR3 DNA follows: TGTGCCAGCAGCTCCCCCCGGATTGAGGCCATGAGCTCTGGAAACACCATATATTTT.

The V gene is TRBV21-1, the J gene TRBJ2-3; the DNA was not compared with TRBD2, the D call given in the table. TRBV21-1 is deemed a pseudogene. CDR3 length: 16 residues. The CDR3 spells CASSKARVAPPDTQYF. The CDR3 nucleotides are TGTGCCAGCAGCAAAGCGAGAGTTGCCCCCCCAGATACGCAGTATTTT.

The sample holds a few counts of this clone. The chain recombines TRBV10-3 with TRBJ2-7, with TRBD2 matching 14 bases. Trimming removed 0 bases from V and 1 base from J; junction bases left unmatched: 14. This CDR3 has 21 amino acids. CDR1 ENHRY and CDR2 SYGVKD come from the germline V gene. The DNA of the CDR3 is TGTGCCATCAGTGAGTCGGTTGCTCGGACTAGCGGGAGGCAATTATCCTACGAGCAGTACTTC. It is translated as CAISESVARTSGRQLSYEQYF.

V and J are TRBV28 and TRBJ1-5, with a possible D match to TRBD1 (6 bases). The ends were cut back, 2 bases at V and 0 bases at J, with 14 bases in the middle. Per germline, CDR1 MDHEN and CDR2 SYDVKM. This CDR3 spans 17 amino acids. CDR3 region: CASSLRTWTASNQPQHF. As DNA, the CDR3 is TGTGCCAGCAGTTTACGAACGTGGACAGCTAGCAATCAGCCCCAGCATTTT.

The chain is built from TRBV28 and TRBJ1-5; D is undetermined. Between the trimmed V and J ends, which lost 2 bases and 5 bases, there was a span of 7 bases. In germline, CDR1 is MDHEN, CDR2 SYDVKM. This CDR3 is 13 amino acids long. The CDR3 sequence: CASSLELHQPQHF. CDR3 in DNA: TGTGCCAGCAGTTTAGAACTGCATCAGCCCCAGCATTTT.

This chain connects TRBV2 to TRBJ2-1, with D perhaps TRBD2 (5 bases). Germline V gene sequence: CDR1 SNHLY, CDR2 FYNNEI. This CDR3 is 14 amino acids long. Deletions cut 6 bases from V and 0 bases from J, with 9 bases between. The CDR3 DNA is TGTGCCAGCAGGGAGGATGGCTCCTACAATGAGCAGTTCTTC. Protein: CASREDGSYNEQFF.

The chain combines TRBV19 with TRBJ2-3; D remains ambiguous. V was cut by 7 bases and J by 6 bases, with 8 bases left in between. The germline gives CDR1 LNHDA, CDR2 SQIVND (reference sequence). This CDR3 comprises 11 residues. The CDR3 region has the DNA TGTGCCAGTAAAGTGGGGGATACGCAGTATTTT. Amino acids: CASKVGDTQYF. The variable domain in full, completed from reference TRBV19 and TRBJ2-3, reads DGGITQSPKYLFRKEGQNVTLSCEQNLNHDAMYWYRQDPGQGLRLIYYSQIVNDFQKGDIAEGYSVSREKKESFPLTVTSAQKNPTAFYLCASKVGDTQYFGPGTRLTVL.

The chain couples TRBV6-1 to TRBJ1-1; perhaps TRBD1 as D (6 bases). CDR1 and CDR2 (germline): MNHNS, SASEGT. V lost 3 bases and J 12 bases, leaving 17 bases between the germline ends. The CDR3 contains 13 residues. CDR3 sequence reads: CASSDRGWGATFF. The CDR3, as DNA: TGTGCCAGCAGTGATAGGGGTTGGGGGGCTACTTTCTTT.

This clone was counted between two and nine times. This chain joins TRBV28 and TRBJ2-2; D remains unclear. Trimming removed 3 bases at V and 3 bases at J, with 8 bases between. The CDR3 is 14 residues long. Germline V lookup: CDR1 MDHEN, CDR2 SYDVKM. The CDR3 is CASSFARDTGELFF. The CDR3 DNA follows: TGTGCCAGCAGTTTCGCACGGGACACCGGGGAGCTGTTTTTT.

This clone came up once. The CDR3 DNA follows: TGCGCCAGCAGCTTGGAGGGCCAGGCTACCCAGAGGGAGCAGTTCTTC. Amino acid sequence: CASSLEGQATQREQFF. The chain uses TRBV5-1 and TRBJ2-1; no reliable D call. CDR3 length equals 16 residues. V lost 0 bases, J lost 10 bases, and 20 bases lay in between. Germline CDR1 and CDR2: SGHRS and YFSETQ. Full variable domain (missing parts from reference TRBV5-1 and TRBJ2-1): KAGVTQTPRYLIKTRGQQVTLSCSPISGHRSVSWYQQTPGQGLQFLFEYFSETQRNKGNFPGRFSGRQFSNSRSEMNVSTLELGDSALYLCASSLEGQATQREQFFGPGTRLTVL.

The chain joins TRBV11-2 to TRBJ1-2; possibly TRBD1 for D (5 bases). V lost 3 bases and J lost 4, with 12 bases in between. CDR3 size: 14 residues. Looked up from germline, CDR1 is SGHAT and CDR2 is FQNNGV. This CDR3 reads CASSFRAGTYGYTF. CDR3 bases: TGTGCCAGCAGCTTCCGTGCAGGGACCTATGGCTACACCTTC.

The chain has TRBV5-1 and TRBJ2-7; 8 positions agree with TRBD2. CDR3 length: 15 amino acids. The germline gives CDR1 SGHRS, CDR2 YFSETQ. The trim removed 0 bases at V and 3 bases at J, leaving 5 bases unmatched. The CDR3 loop reads CASSLDGRVLYEQYF. CDR3 DNA sequence: TGCGCCAGCAGCTTGGACGGGAGGGTCCTCTACGAGCAGTACTTC.

V is TRBV27 and J is TRBJ1-2; 7 nucleotides line up with TRBD1. This CDR3 spans 13 amino acids. V was pared by 0 bases and J by 8 bases, with 3 bases of the junction left unmatched. Germline lookup yields CDR1 MNHEY and CDR2 SMNVEV (reference sequence). The CDR3 region has the DNA TGTGCCAGCAGTTTATCCGGGACAGTAGGCTACACCTTC. Protein product: CASSLSGTVGYTF.

V usage is TRBV9 and J usage is TRBJ2-1; 8 positions agree with TRBD2. The CDR3 is 16 residues long. The trim removed 4 bases at V and 2 bases at J, leaving 8 bases unmatched. Per the germline V gene, CDR1 is SGDLS and CDR2 is YYNGEE. CDR3 nucleotides: TGTGCCAGCAGCTCCGGACTAGCTGCAACCTACAATGAGCAGTTCTTC. It codes for CASSSGLAATYNEQFF.